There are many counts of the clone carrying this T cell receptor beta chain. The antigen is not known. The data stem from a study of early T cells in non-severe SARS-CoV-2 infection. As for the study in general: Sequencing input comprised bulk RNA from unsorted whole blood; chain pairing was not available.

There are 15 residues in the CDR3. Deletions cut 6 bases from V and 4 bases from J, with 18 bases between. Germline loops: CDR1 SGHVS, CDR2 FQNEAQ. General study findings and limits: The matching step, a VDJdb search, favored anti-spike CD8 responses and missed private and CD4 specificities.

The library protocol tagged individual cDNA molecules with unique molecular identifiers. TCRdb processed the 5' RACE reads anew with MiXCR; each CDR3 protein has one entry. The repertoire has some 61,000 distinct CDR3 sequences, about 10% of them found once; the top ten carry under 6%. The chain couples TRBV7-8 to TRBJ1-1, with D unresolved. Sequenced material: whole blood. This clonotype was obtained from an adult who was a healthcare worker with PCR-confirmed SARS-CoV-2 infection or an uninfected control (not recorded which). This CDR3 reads CASSSQRGAGTEAFF. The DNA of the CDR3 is TGTGCCAGCAGTTCCCAGCGGGGTGCCGGCACTGAAGCTTTCTTT.